This T cell receptor beta chain appears in the sequencing data of a study of T cell responses to AZD1222 COVID-19 vaccine. The study, taken as a whole, reports: Only after the peak T cell response were repertoires sampled.

This clone has a handful of counts. The target antigen is unknown. This table comes from immunoSEQ multiplex PCR, and its TCRdb copy is limited to in-frame clones, with some not included. The sample has about 110,000 clones; approximately 85% are singletons. V lost 5 bases to trimming and J lost 5 bases, with 19 bases between them. CDR1 is SEHNR, CDR2 FQNEAQ, per germline (reference sequence). The CDR3 contains 15 residues. The starting material was peripheral blood, obtained on day 0 of MenACWY control vaccination. V and J are TRBV7-9 and TRBJ2-7; D is uncertain. The sequence derives from an adult in good health. The CDR3 DNA is TGTGCCAGCAGCGCCCTACGGGCCGGGCGGCACGAGCAGTACTTC. This sequence encodes CASSALRAGRHEQYF.